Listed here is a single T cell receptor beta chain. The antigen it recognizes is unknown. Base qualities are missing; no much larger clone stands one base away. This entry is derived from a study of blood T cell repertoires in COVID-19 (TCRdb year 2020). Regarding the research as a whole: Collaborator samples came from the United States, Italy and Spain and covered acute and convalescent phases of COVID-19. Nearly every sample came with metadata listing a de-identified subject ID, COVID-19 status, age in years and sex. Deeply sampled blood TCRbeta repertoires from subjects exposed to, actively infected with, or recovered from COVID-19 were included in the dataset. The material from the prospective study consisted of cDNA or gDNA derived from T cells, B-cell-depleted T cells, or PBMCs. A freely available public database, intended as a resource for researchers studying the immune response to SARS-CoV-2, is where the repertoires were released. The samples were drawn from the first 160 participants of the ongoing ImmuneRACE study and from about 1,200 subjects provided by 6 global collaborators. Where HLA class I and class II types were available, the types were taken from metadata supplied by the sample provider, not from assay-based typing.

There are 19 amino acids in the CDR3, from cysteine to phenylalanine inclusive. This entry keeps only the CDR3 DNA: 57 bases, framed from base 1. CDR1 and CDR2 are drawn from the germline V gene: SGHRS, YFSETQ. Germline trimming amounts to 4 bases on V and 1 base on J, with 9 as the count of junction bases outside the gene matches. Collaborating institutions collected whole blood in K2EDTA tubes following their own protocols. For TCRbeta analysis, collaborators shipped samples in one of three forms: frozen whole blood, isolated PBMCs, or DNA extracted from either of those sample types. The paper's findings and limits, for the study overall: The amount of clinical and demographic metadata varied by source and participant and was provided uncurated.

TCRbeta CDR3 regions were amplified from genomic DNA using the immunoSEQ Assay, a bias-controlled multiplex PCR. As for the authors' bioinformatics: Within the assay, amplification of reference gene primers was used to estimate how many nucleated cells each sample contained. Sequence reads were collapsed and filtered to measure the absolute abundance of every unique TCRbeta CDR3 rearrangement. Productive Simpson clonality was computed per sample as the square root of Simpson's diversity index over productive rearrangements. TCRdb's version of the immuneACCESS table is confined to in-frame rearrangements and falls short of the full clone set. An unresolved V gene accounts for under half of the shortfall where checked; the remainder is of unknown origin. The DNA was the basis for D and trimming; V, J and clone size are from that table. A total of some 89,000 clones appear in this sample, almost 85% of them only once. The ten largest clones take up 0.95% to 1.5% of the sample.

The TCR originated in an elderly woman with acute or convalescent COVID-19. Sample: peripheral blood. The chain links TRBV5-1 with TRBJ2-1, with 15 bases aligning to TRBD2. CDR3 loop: CASSPGLAGGRLSYNEQFF. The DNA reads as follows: TGCGCCAGCAGCCCCGGACTAGCGGGGGGGCGACTTTCCTACAATGAGCAGTTCTTC.